Listed below are T cell receptor beta chains from one sample, sequenced in a study of CD8 T cells in ankylosing spondylitis. TCRdb called the 5' RACE reads again in MiXCR, with one record for every CDR3 protein. The top ten hold around 19% of the sample, which has some 700,000 distinct CDR3 sequences, around 17% seen once. Input material: blood, either unsorted or a sorted T cell fraction (not recorded which). These receptors all stem from a male donor with ankylosing spondylitis. The CDR3 runs from the conserved cysteine through the conserved F or W. The D gene is left open where the match is weak. Not every row has a clone size; where given, it reads once, few, many or a size class.

>TRBJ1-2|.|.|TRBV19
TGTGCCAGTTTAGGCTATACAAATGGCTACACCTTC
CASLGYTNGYTF
>TRBJ2-1|few|TRBD1|TRBV7-8
TGTGCCAGCAGCATTCGACAGGGAGCCTACAATGAGCAGTTCTTC
CASSIRQGAYNEQFF
>TRBJ1-2|few|TRBD1|TRBV20-1
TGCAGTGCTGAGGAGAGAGGGGGCTTACGGGGCTACACCTTC
CSAEERGGLRGYTF
>TRBJ1-2|.|TRBD1|TRBV12-3/TRBV12-4
TGTGCCAGCAGTTTGGGGGCAGGGGGTCTCTACTATGGCTACACCTTC
CASSLGAGGLYYGYTF
>TRBJ2-5|few|TRBD2|TRBV7-2
TGTGCCAGCAGCCGGTACGGGGGGGGAGAGACCCAGTACTTC
CASSRYGGGETQYF
>TRBJ2-7|few|TRBD1|TRBV14
TGTGCCAGCAGCCAACTCGACCCGGGACAGGGAACCTACGAGCAGTACTTC
CASSQLDPGQGTYEQYF
>TRBJ2-5|few|TRBD1|TRBV10-3
TGTGCCATCAGTGACCGACAGGGTGAGGAGACCCAGTACTTC
CAISDRQGEETQYF
>TRBJ1-1|few|.|TRBV7-9
TGTGCCAGCAGCCAGGACAGAGTGGCTGAAGCTTTCTTT
CASSQDRVAEAFF
>TRBJ2-3|.|.|TRBV20-1
TGCAGTGCTAGAGACGACACCCTTCGCACAGATACGCAGTATTTT
CSARDDTLRTDTQYF
>TRBJ1-5|.|.|TRBV7-2
TGTGCCAGCAGCTCCGCGAATCAGCCCCAGCATTTT
CASSSANQPQHF
>TRBJ1-1|few|.|TRBV13
TGTGCCAGCAGCTCGGCCTTAATTGGGGTGGCGGCTTTCTTT
CASSSALIGVAAFF
>TRBJ2-5|few|.|TRBV7-9
TGTGCCAGCAGCTTACTGGTTGAAGAGACCCAGTACTTC
CASSLLVEETQYF
>TRBJ2-1|.|TRBD2|TRBV5-1
TGCGCCAGCAGCTACGAAGGTCCAGCGGGGGCGTCCTACAATGAGCAGTTCTTC
CASSYEGPAGASYNEQFF
>TRBJ2-1|few|TRBD2|TRBV29-1
TGCAGCGCCCGACAACTAGCGGGGCCATACAATGAGCAGTTCTTC
CSARQLAGPYNEQFF
>TRBJ2-7|many|TRBD1|TRBV29-1
TGCAGCGTTGAAGGGTCAGGGGGCGTCTACGAGCAGTACTTC
CSVEGSGGVYEQYF
>TRBJ2-1|.|.|TRBV27
TGTGCCAGTCGTCACAGGGTTCCCACCAATGAGCAGTTCTTC
CASRHRVPTNEQFF
>TRBJ1-1|.|.|TRBV5-1
TGCGCCAGCAGCTTTTCTCAGGAATTGAACACTGAAGCTTTCTTT
CASSFSQELNTEAFF
>TRBJ2-2|few|.|TRBV20-1
TGCAGTGCTAGATCCCCACCCGGGGAGCTGTTTTTT
CSARSPPGELFF
>TRBJ2-1|few|TRBD2|TRBV20-1
TGCAGTGCTAAAAGCGGGGGGGCCTACAATGAGCAGTTCTTC
CSAKSGGAYNEQFF
>TRBJ2-1|.|.|TRBV12-3/TRBV12-4
TGTGCCAGCAGTCCAAGCGACTACTACAATGAGCAGTTCTTC
CASSPSDYYNEQFF
>TRBJ2-7|.|TRBD1|TRBV28
TGTGCCAGCAGGCCGCGGACAGGGACCTACGAGCAGTACTTC
CASRPRTGTYEQYF
>TRBJ2-5|few|TRBD2|TRBV2
TGTGCCAGCATTAGGGGCGGGGGGCCCGAAGAGACCCAGTACTTC
CASIRGGGPEETQYF
>TRBJ1-3|many|.|TRBV12-3/TRBV12-4
TGTGCCAGCAGGACACAGGCTGGAAACACCATATATTTT
CASRTQAGNTIYF
>TRBJ1-1|.|TRBD1|TRBV9
TGTGCCAGCAGCCCAACGGACAGGCAGAGCACTGAAGCTTTCTTT
CASSPTDRQSTEAFF
>TRBJ2-2|few|.|TRBV10-1
TGCGCCAGCAGTGAACAACTCCTAAACACCGGGGAGCTGTTTTTT
CASSEQLLNTGELFF
>TRBJ2-3|.|TRBD1|TRBV5-5
TGTGCCAGCAGCCTCCCGACAGGGGGCGCGGTAGATACGCAGTATTTT
CASSLPTGGAVDTQYF
>TRBJ2-3|.|TRBD2|TRBV7-3
TGTGCCAGCAGCTTAACACGTGCTAGCGGGGGGGCCGTAGATACGCAGTATTTT
CASSLTRASGGAVDTQYF
>TRBJ2-7|.|.|TRBV20-1
TGCAGTGCCCAGGCGGGATCCCCCTACGAGCAGTACTTC
CSAQAGSPYEQYF
>TRBJ2-5|.|.|TRBV5-1
TGCGCCAGCAGCTTGGGGCAGGGGGGCGGACGAGAGACCCAGTACTTC
CASSLGQGGGRETQYF
>TRBJ1-2|few|TRBD1|TRBV5-1
TGCGCCAGCAGCTCGAACACAGGGGGCACGACGGGCTACACCTTC
CASSSNTGGTTGYTF
>TRBJ1-2|once|.|TRBV6-2/TRBV6-3
TGTGCCAGCAGGCCTCAACGGGGGTCGTCTAACTATGGCTACACCTTC
CASRPQRGSSNYGYTF
>TRBJ2-2|.|.|TRBV29-1
TGCAGCGTGGGGACTGTACTAACCGGGGAGCTGTTTTTT
CSVGTVLTGELFF
>TRBJ2-7|.|TRBD2|TRBV20-1
TGCAGTGCTTTCGGACTAGCGGGAAGTGAGCAGTACTTC
CSAFGLAGSEQYF